This T cell receptor (beta chain) is drawn from a study of cytomegalovirus exposure and HLA in healthy donors. This clone has only a few counts. As yet, its antigen is unknown. Both 60 Vbeta primers and 13 Jbeta primers went into the PCR. Clones were read by immunoSEQ multiplex PCR, and TCRdb kept only the in-frame ones, dropping some. The sample lists roughly 160,000 clones; around three quarters were seen once. Deletions cut 1 base from V and 7 bases from J, with 7 bases between. This CDR3 comprises 11 residues. Germline lookup yields CDR1 GTSNPN and CDR2 SVGIG (reference sequence). Study-level results: Accurate predictions that matched the HLA-A and HLA-B alleles of most subjects were reportedly made from TCR beta sequences. In a later analysis, a genetic analysis reported fewer productive-TCR N-insertions in an Asian-associated ancestry cluster than the cohort average.

Source material: PBMCs. The TCR originated in a man aged 30-40 years in good health and CMV-seropositive. This chain uses TRBV30 with TRBJ1-1; tentative D call: TRBD1 (5 bases). In DNA form, the CDR3 reads TGTGCCTGGAGTGGGGGGGGTGAAGCTTTCTTT. Translating it yields CAWSGGGEAFF.